One TCR beta chain is described in this entry. Its antigen is undetermined. The data originate from a study of post-analysis software for immune sequencing data. Across the study: Relapsing-remitting, secondary progressive and progressive-relapsing multiple sclerosis were all included among the disease courses. Overall study results and limits: TRBV5-6, TRBV5-1 and TRBV20-1 were among 4 or 5 TRBV segments more frequent in patients than controls.

Incorporated into the TCR beta cDNA libraries were unique molecular identifiers, which served to reduce PCR and sequencing biases. Each sample of roughly 0.95 to 10 million input T cells yielded around 500,000 cDNA molecules, so each molecule approximated one T cell. A single record per CDR3 protein comes from TCRdb applying MiXCR to the PCR reads. This sample has hundreds of thousands of distinct CDR3 sequences, with 59% found just once. The CDR3 has 14 residues. Trimming took 6 bases from V and 2 from J, leaving 10 bases between them. The chain employs TRBV12-3 or TRBV12-4 and TRBJ1-4; D uncertain. Source material: blood. The sequence derives from a girl aged 2 to 10 with multiple sclerosis. The chain's CDR3 is CASSSRATNEKLFF. The CDR3 DNA sequence: TGTGCCAGCAGCTCTCGGGCTACTAATGAAAAACTGTTTTTT.